These T cell receptor beta chains were read from a single sample in a study of OX40 agonist ivuxolimab in advanced cancers. Profiling relied on immunoSEQ multiplex PCR, and the TCRdb table lists in-frame clones only, not all of them. This table has 55,000 to 65,000 clones, approximately 90% appearing once. The sequencing here drew on CD4+ or CD8+ T cells sorted from blood, taken in a trial of the OX40 agonist ivuxolimab. Receptor source: an adult with an advanced solid tumor such as melanoma, head and neck, liver or kidney cancer. The CDR3 runs from the conserved cysteine through the conserved F or W. D genes are given only for firm matches. Clone size is shown for a subset of rows, as once, few, many or a class of expanded clone.

V	D	size	J	DNA	CDR3
TRBV4-3	TRBD1	.	TRBJ2-2	TGCGCCAGCAGCCAAGATAGGGGGCGGACCGGGGAGCTGTTTTTT	CASSQDRGRTGELFF
TRBV6-5	TRBD2	once	TRBJ2-7	TGTGCCAGCACTGCGCGGGGGGACTACGAGCAGTACTTC	CASTARGDYEQYF
TRBV2	TRBD1	.	TRBJ1-1	TGTGCCAGCAAGCTCGGACAGGGCAACACTGAAGCTTTCTTT	CASKLGQGNTEAFF
TRBV29-1	TRBD1	.	TRBJ1-1	TGCAGCGGCGCGAGCGACAGGGTAACTTTCTTT	CSGASDRVTFF
TRBV5-1	TRBD1	.	TRBJ2-7	TGCGCCAGCAATAAACAAATGGGACAGGGGGCCGAGCAGTACTTC	CASNKQMGQGAEQYF
TRBV28	.	.	TRBJ1-4	TGTGCCAGCAGTCGTAGCAGGGGTAGGGAAAAACTGTTTTTT	CASSRSRGREKLFF
TRBV5-6	.	.	TRBJ1-2	TGTGCCAGCAGCCCTGGAAGGGCAGGCTATGGCTACACCTTC	CASSPGRAGYGYTF
TRBV29-1	.	.	TRBJ2-3	TGCAGCGTAGACGGACTGTACACAGATACGCAGTATTTT	CSVDGLYTDTQYF
TRBV19	.	.	TRBJ1-1	TGTGCCAGTAGTCGGTTGGGGAACACTGAAGCTTTCTTT	CASSRLGNTEAFF
TRBV6-6	.	.	TRBJ2-3	TGTGCCAGCAGAAAGGACACCGAGGATACGCAGTATTTT	CASRKDTEDTQYF